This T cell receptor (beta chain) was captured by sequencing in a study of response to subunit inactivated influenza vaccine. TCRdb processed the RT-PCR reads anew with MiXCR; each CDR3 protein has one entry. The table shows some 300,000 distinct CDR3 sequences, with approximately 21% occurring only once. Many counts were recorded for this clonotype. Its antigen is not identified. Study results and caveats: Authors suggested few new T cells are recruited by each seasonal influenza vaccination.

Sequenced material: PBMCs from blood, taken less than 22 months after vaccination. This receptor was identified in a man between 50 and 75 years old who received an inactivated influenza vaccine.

The CDR3 nucleotides are TGCGCCAGCAGTGAGCCCAGAGGGTTGGCTTTCTTT. Its protein is CASSEPRGLAFF. This chain joins TRBV10-1 and TRBJ1-1; D is unresolved. V shed 2 bases and J shed 11 bases, with 12 bases lying between them. The CDR3 spans 12 residues. CDR1 and CDR2 from the germline V gene are WNHNN and SYGVQD (reference sequence).